Shown below are 16 T cell receptor beta chains from a single sample sequenced in a study of shared clonotypes between healthy human individuals. Measured with immunoSEQ multiplex PCR; TCRdb has only the in-frame clones, and not every one. The table shows about 530,000 clones, with 96% occurring only once. Specimen: naive CD4+ T cells sorted from blood. Subset defined: CD45RA+ positively selected. These receptors were obtained from a woman aged 25 to 39 in good health.

On this clone itself: The DNA is omitted, as the CDR3 cannot be located on it reliably, and the CDR3 follows TCRdb's listing. V and J are TRBV28 and TRBJ2-7; whether TRBD2, the table's D call, matches the DNA was not checked. A total of 15 residues make up the CDR3, ends included. Germline V gene lookup returns CDR1 MDHEN and CDR2 SYDVKM. The CDR3 sequence: CASSSSGLARYEQYF.

For this clone: This same CDR3 is encoded by further DNA sequences in the sample. The gene calls are TRBV5-1 and TRBJ2-5; 15 bases are shared with TRBD2. The last part of the DNA fits TRBJ2-7 better; the J call may be wrong. The CDR3 has 15 residues. The germline CDR1 and CDR2 sequences are SGHRS and YFSETQ. The CDR3 loop reads CASSPGLAGGGEQYF. The CDR3 DNA is TGCGCCAGCAGCCCGGGACTAGCGGGAGGAGGCGAGCAGTACTTC.

This rearrangement joins TRBV28 to TRBJ2-2; D possibly corresponds to TRBD2 (6 bases). Trimming pared 6 bases from V and 11 bases from J, leaving 16 bases between. There are 13 residues in the CDR3. The V gene's germline CDR1 is MDHEN and CDR2 SYDVKM. The CDR3, as DNA: TGTGCCAGCAGGCTTAAGTGGGACTCCGAGCTGTTTTTT. This codes for CASRLKWDSELFF.

The J gene is TRBJ1-4, the V gene TRBV15, with no clear D. The CDR3 covers 15 residues. Germline V gives CDR1 LNHNV, CDR2 YYDKDF (reference sequence). With 4 bases removed from V and 3 bases from J, the gap between germline ends came to 12 bases. The CDR3 DNA reads as TGTGCCACCAGCACCCAATCGTGGCCTAATGAAAAACTGTTTTTT. It encodes CATSTQSWPNEKLFF.

The sample holds one count of this clone. The gene calls are TRBV27 and TRBJ2-1; TRBD2 matches 8 bases. CDR3 length equals 17 residues. Germline assignment: CDR1 MNHEY and CDR2 SMNVEV (reference sequence). J gave up 0 bases and V 5 bases, and 9 bases lay outside the gene matches. CDR3 protein: CASSPTSGDRSYNEQFF. CDR3 sequence (DNA): TGTGCCAGCAGTCCAACTAGCGGCGACCGCTCCTACAATGAGCAGTTCTTC.

The chain carries TRBV7-9 and TRBJ2-3; 8 bases match TRBD2. Germline CDR1 SEHNR, CDR2 FQNEAQ (reference sequence). V shed 8 bases and J 0 bases; nucleotides not matched to a gene: 10. The CDR3 sequence is 16 residues long. This CDR3 is CASVKKSGRSTDTQYF. The DNA of the CDR3 is TGTGCCAGCGTAAAAAAGAGCGGGAGAAGCACAGATACGCAGTATTTT.

Points on this clone: Different DNA sequences within this sample yield the same CDR3. This chain links TRBV7-2 with TRBJ2-6; unclear D gene. CDR1 and CDR2 (germline): SGHTA, FQGNSA. Trimming took off 5 bases at V and 2 bases at J, with 7 bases between the two ends. The CDR3 loop spans 14 amino acids. CDR3 residues: CASSRLPGANVLTF. The CDR3 DNA follows: TGTGCCAGCAGCCGCCTCCCTGGGGCCAACGTCCTGACTTTC.

The V and J genes are TRBV15 and TRBJ1-1; no clear D gene. CDR3 length equals 13 residues. The V end lost 1 base, the J end lost 5 bases, and 8 bases lay between the germline ends. The germline V gene encodes CDR1 LNHNV and CDR2 YYDKDF (reference sequence). The CDR3 is CATSRGVLTEAFF. CDR3 in DNA: TGTGCCACCAGCAGAGGGGTGTTAACTGAAGCTTTCTTT.

The rearrangement links TRBV9 to TRBJ2-1; D not certain. V shed 1 base and J shed 0 bases, with 11 bases lying between them. The length of the CDR3 is 16 residues. Germline CDR1 and CDR2: SGDLS and YYNGEE. The CDR3: CASSVHALSSYNEQFF. DNA of the CDR3: TGTGCCAGCAGCGTACACGCCTTGAGCTCCTACAATGAGCAGTTCTTC.

This chain joins TRBV6-1 and TRBJ1-5; D ambiguous. Deletions cut 4 bases from V and 1 base from J, with 8 bases between. The CDR3 loop spans 14 amino acids. Germline loops: CDR1 MNHNS, CDR2 SASEGT. In nucleotides, the CDR3 is TGTGCCAGCAGTGGAGGGCAGAGCAATCAGCCCCAGCATTTT. Encoded protein: CASSGGQSNQPQHF.

The chain carries TRBV5-1 and TRBJ2-7; 10 positions match TRBD2. Germline values: CDR1 SGHRS, CDR2 YFSETQ. J was trimmed by 7 bases and V by 0 bases; bases with no gene match: 10. The CDR3 length is 16 residues. The CDR3 protein is CASSLEPSGGSREQYF. The CDR3 DNA reads TGCGCCAGCAGCTTGGAACCTAGCGGGGGATCTAGAGAGCAGTACTTC.

This clone showed up just once. The chain combines TRBV28 with TRBJ2-7, with 7 bases aligning to TRBD2. The CDR3 is 15 amino acids. After removal of 3 bases from V and 0 bases from J, the junction contained 5 bases not matched to a gene. Germline-derived CDR1 and CDR2 are MDHEN and SYDVKM. The CDR3 coding sequence is TGTGCCAGCAGTTTTCCCGCGGGGGACTCCTACGAGCAGTACTTC. This codes for CASSFPAGDSYEQYF.

Written as DNA, the CDR3 is TGCGCCAGCAGCGCCAGGACTGGAAACACTGAAGCTTTCTTT. Translated, it gives CASSARTGNTEAFF. The gene calls are TRBV5-1 and TRBJ1-1; D remains ambiguous. CDR1 is SGHRS and CDR2 is YFSETQ in the germline V gene. V was shortened by 4 bases and J by 2 bases, with 12 bases between the two germline ends. This CDR3 contains 14 residues.

As DNA, the CDR3 is TGTGCCAGCAGCTTATTCGGGACTAGCGGACCCAATGAGCAGTTCTTC. Translating gives CASSLFGTSGPNEQFF. The chain has TRBV7-2 and TRBJ2-1, with TRBD2 matching over 11 bases. With V trimmed by 2 bases and J by 6 bases, 6 bases remained unmatched. Germline loops: CDR1 SGHTA, CDR2 FQGNSA. CDR3 size: 16 residues. Full variable domain (rest looked up from reference TRBV7-2 and TRBJ2-1): GAGVSQSPSNKVTEKGKDVELRCDPISGHTALYWYRQSLGQGLEFLIYFQGNSAPDKSGLPSDRFSAERTGGSVSTLTIQRTQQEDSAVYLCASSLFGTSGPNEQFFGPGTRLTVL.

The V and J genes are TRBV6-5 and TRBJ2-3, with 14 bases identical to TRBD2. CDR3 size: 15 residues. Germline assignment: CDR1 MNHEY and CDR2 SVGAGI. J gave up 5 bases and V 10 bases, and 8 bases lay outside the gene matches. The CDR3 DNA reads TGTGCCACCGGGACTAGCGGGAGACCCGGAGATACGCAGTATTTT. This translates into CATGTSGRPGDTQYF.

This sequence joins TRBV11-2 and TRBJ2-1; 14 bases fit TRBD2. The CDR3 is 19 residues long. Germline V gene sequence: CDR1 SGHAT, CDR2 FQNNGV. The V and J ends lost 2 bases and 15 bases, in that order; junction bases with no gene match: 21. The chain's CDR3 is CASSLRGGGTSGRKPFWFF. The CDR3 DNA reads TGTGCCAGCAGCTTAAGAGGCGGGGGGACTAGCGGGAGAAAACCCTTTTGGTTCTTC.